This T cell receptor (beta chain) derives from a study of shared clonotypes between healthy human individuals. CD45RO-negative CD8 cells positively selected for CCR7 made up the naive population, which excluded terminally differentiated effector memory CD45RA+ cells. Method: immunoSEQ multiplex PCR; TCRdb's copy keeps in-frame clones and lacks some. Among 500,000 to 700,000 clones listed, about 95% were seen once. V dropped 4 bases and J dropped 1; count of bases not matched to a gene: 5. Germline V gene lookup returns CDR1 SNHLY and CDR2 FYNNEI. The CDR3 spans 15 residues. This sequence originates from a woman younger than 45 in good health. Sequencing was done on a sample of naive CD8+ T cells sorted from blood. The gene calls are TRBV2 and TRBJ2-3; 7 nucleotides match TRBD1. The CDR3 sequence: CASSVGTGGTDTQYF. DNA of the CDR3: TGTGCCAGCAGTGTGGGCACAGGGGGCACAGATACGCAGTATTTT.